The sequence of this TCR beta chain was determined in a study of cytomegalovirus exposure and HLA in healthy donors. Study findings and constraints: In an earlier analysis, productive rearrangement rates for most beta V segments clustered near 87% or 30%.

Regarding this clone: Antigen specificity is unknown.

The study ran its PCR with 60 Vbeta and 13 Jbeta primers. The repertoire was sequenced with immunoSEQ multiplex PCR; TCRdb's copy has only in-frame clones and lacks some. This table has about 140,000 clones, around 78% appearing once. Sequencing used PBMCs. The clonotype was recovered from a woman younger than 30 in good health and CMV-seropositive.

The CDR3 bases are TGTGCCAGCAGCTTAGGTGGGACAGGGGGCCAGTACGAGCAGTACTTC. As protein: CASSLGGTGGQYEQYF. The gene calls are TRBV7-2 and TRBJ2-7; 12 nucleotides align to TRBD1. V lost 1 base, J lost 4 bases, and 5 bases stayed unmatched. Germline loops: CDR1 SGHTA, CDR2 FQGNSA. The CDR3 totals 16 residues.